This is a list of T cell receptor beta chains from one sample in a study of regulatory dendritic cells for organ transplantation. The repertoire was sequenced with immunoSEQ multiplex PCR; TCRdb's copy has only in-frame clones and lacks some. The sample gives about 20,000 clones, approximately 85% of which show up once; 0.55% to 0.75% is in the top ten. These receptors lack a known antigen. Sequenced sample: naive CD4+ T cells from blood cultured with regulatory dendritic cells. The receptors shown here come from a human donor in good health. The CDR3 runs from the conserved cysteine through the conserved F or W.

TRBV2,CASSPQRTIQETQYF
TRBV29-1,CSVEGGTGTNYGYTF
TRBV30,CAWSAGGAKYEQYF
TRBV27,CASSVLTGAGIVYGYTF
TRBV11-2,CASSLGYQETQYF
TRBV14,CASSQGLVWGAKNIQYF
TRBV5-4,CAQRESGANVLTF
TRBV27,CASSSPARVGGYTF
TRBV27,CASSPDRVDTQYF
TRBV5-1,CASSLAPPGGYNSPLHF
TRBV7-3,CASSLTGGPSPTDTQYF
TRBV28,CATRGVYNGYTF